This section outlines one TCR beta chain sequence together with its context. Which antigen it targets is not known. No base-level quality is on record; no much larger clone is a single base apart. This sample stems from a study of blood T cell repertoires in COVID-19 (TCRdb year 2020). Some background on the complete study: Samples from collaborators originated in the United States, Italy and Spain and spanned both the acute and convalescent phases of COVID-19. The material from the prospective study consisted of cDNA or gDNA derived from T cells, B-cell-depleted T cells, or PBMCs. The dataset comprised deeply sampled blood TCRbeta repertoires from subjects exposed to, actively infected with, or recovered from COVID-19. The repertoires were released in a freely available public database meant as a resource for research on the immune response to SARS-CoV-2. Samples were obtained from the ongoing ImmuneRACE study (first 160 participants) and from 1,254 subjects provided by 6 global collaborators. The sample metadata nearly always contained a de-identified subject ID, COVID-19 status, age in years and sex. Where available, HLA class I and class II types were obtained from metadata supplied by the sample provider rather than from assay-based typing. On the study overall, not on this receptor specifically: The amount of clinical and demographic metadata varied by source and participant and was provided uncurated.

Trimming costs V 2 bases and J 7 bases, and their ends lie 6 bases apart. The CDR3, from cysteine to phenylalanine, totals 12 residues. The kept DNA is CDR3 alone, 36 bases in frame from the first base. In Seattle, one collaborating source enrolled patients while the infection was active and tracked those patients longitudinally over the course of disease. Collaborating institutions collected whole blood in K2EDTA tubes following their own protocols. For TCRbeta analysis, collaborators shipped samples in one of three forms: frozen whole blood, isolated PBMCs, or DNA extracted from either of those sample types. TCRbeta CDR3 regions were amplified from genomic DNA by means of the immunoSEQ Assay, a bias-controlled multiplex PCR. The paper's processing steps were these. Nucleated cell counts per sample were estimated from amplification of reference gene primers within the assay. To quantify the absolute abundance of each unique TCRbeta CDR3 rearrangement, sequence reads were collapsed and filtered. For each sample, productive Simpson clonality was calculated as the square root of Simpson's diversity index over productive rearrangements. This immuneACCESS table, as held by TCRdb, lists in-frame sequences with V and J called but not all clones. Of the missing ones, under half trace to an unresolved V gene in checked studies; the others have no known cause. That table gives V, J and clone size, and the DNA gave D and trimming. This sample lists roughly 160,000 clones; around 82% were detected once. The ten biggest clones cover 6.5% to 7.5% of the sample.

The chain was built from TRBV12-3 or TRBV12-4 and TRBJ1-5; no D gene is confidently identified. The sample comprised peripheral blood. The clonotype was recovered from an elderly man with COVID-19, enrolled during active disease. The nucleotides are TGTGCCAGCAGTTTAACGCGCCAGCCCCAGCATTTT. Its protein is CASSLTRQPQHF.